This is a list of T cell receptor beta chains from one sample in a study of cytomegalovirus exposure and HLA in healthy donors. The repertoire was sequenced with immunoSEQ multiplex PCR; TCRdb's copy has only in-frame clones and lacks some. This table holds 100,000 to 150,000 clones, roughly 75% found once. Material: PBMCs. Receptor source: a woman between 50 and 59 years old in good health and CMV-seronegative. The CDR3 runs from the conserved cysteine through the conserved F or W. A D gene is named only where the DNA matches it firmly. Clone size is stated in some rows and not others, as once, few, many or a class when expanded.

TRBV2	.	TRBJ2-1	TRBD2	CASRGLALPNEQFF	TGTGCCAGCAGAGGACTAGCGCTCCCCAATGAGCAGTTCTTC
TRBV6-5	.	TRBJ1-2	.	CASSSRRGSGYSYTF	TGTGCCAGCAGTTCCCGCAGAGGGTCCGGGTATAGCTACACCTTC
TRBV20-1	.	TRBJ2-1	.	CSASEGEQFF	TGCAGTGCTAGCGAGGGAGAGCAGTTCTTC
TRBV5-5	.	TRBJ1-4	TRBD1	CASNRQGEKLFF	TGTGCCAGCAACAGACAGGGGGAAAAACTGTTTTTT
TRBV6-1	.	TRBJ2-7	.	CASSGRTDSYEQYF	TGTGCCAGCAGTGGACGGACAGACTCCTACGAGCAGTACTTC
TRBV28	.	TRBJ1-5	TRBD1	CAITDRIRNQPQHF	TGTGCCATCACGGACAGGATTCGAAATCAGCCCCAGCATTTT
TRBV11-2	once	TRBJ1-3	.	CASSFTHSGNTIYF	TGTGCCAGCAGCTTTACACACTCTGGAAACACCATATATTTT
TRBV19	.	TRBJ2-7	TRBD2	CASSIGRGGYEQYF	TGTGCCAGTAGTATAGGCCGCGGGGGGTACGAGCAGTACTTC
TRBV29-1	.	TRBJ1-2	.	CSVEGGRDGYTF	TGCAGCGTTGAGGGGGGGAGGGATGGCTACACCTTC
TRBV5-1	.	TRBJ1-1	.	CASSSRGQVSSEAFF	TGCGCCAGCAGCTCGCGTGGACAAGTCTCCTCTGAAGCTTTCTTT
TRBV4-3	.	TRBJ1-3	.	CASSQDAGDGNTIYF	TGCGCCAGCAGCCAAGATGCGGGGGACGGAAACACCATATATTTT
TRBV18	.	TRBJ2-1	.	CASSPQGPGNEQFF	TGTGCCAGCTCCCCCCAGGGCCCGGGCAATGAGCAGTTCTTC
TRBV27	.	TRBJ2-7	.	CARQRRGTSLSYEQYF	TGTGCCAGACAACGAAGGGGGACCTCTCTCTCCTACGAGCAGTACTTC
TRBV20-1	.	TRBJ2-3	TRBD2	CSALTSGRVYF	TGCAGTGCGCTGACTAGCGGGAGGGTCTATTTT
TRBV29-1	.	TRBJ2-2	TRBD2	CSVVILSGGNTGELFF	TGCAGCGTAGTTATTCTTAGCGGGGGGAACACCGGGGAGCTGTTTTTT
TRBV19	.	TRBJ1-2	.	CASSPGTWGSRDYGYTF	TGTGCCAGTAGTCCAGGGACATGGGGAAGCAGGGACTATGGCTACACCTTC
TRBV28	once	TRBJ1-5	TRBD1	CASNKGQVGQPQHF	TGTGCCAGCAACAAAGGACAGGTGGGTCAGCCCCAGCATTTT
TRBV4-1	.	TRBJ1-5	.	CASSQERGFQPQHF	TGCGCCAGCAGCCAAGAAAGGGGCTTTCAGCCCCAGCATTTT
TRBV4-1	.	TRBJ2-2	TRBD2	CASSPPGLVNTGELFF	TGCGCCAGCAGCCCCCCGGGACTAGTAAACACCGGGGAGCTGTTTTTT
TRBV10-3	few	TRBJ1-2	.	CAISDGGYGYTF	TGTGCCATCAGTGACGGGGGCTATGGCTACACCTTC
TRBV28	.	TRBJ1-6	TRBD1	CASTSGQGNNSPLHF	TGTGCCAGCACCTCAGGACAGGGCAATAATTCACCCCTCCACTTT
TRBV7-8	.	TRBJ2-7	.	CASSSAPTGQALSSYEQYF	TGTGCCAGCAGCTCAGCTCCGACAGGCCAGGCGCTATCCTCCTACGAGCAGTACTTC
TRBV20-1	.	TRBJ2-1	.	CSARKSNEQFF	TGCAGTGCTAGAAAGAGCAATGAGCAGTTCTTC
TRBV30	.	TRBJ1-4	TRBD1	CAWSPGTGDEKLFF	TGTGCCTGGAGTCCTGGGACAGGGGATGAAAAACTGTTTTTT
TRBV6-5	.	TRBJ1-2	TRBD1	CASSYSGTVYGYTF	TGTGCCAGCAGCTATTCCGGGACAGTTTATGGCTACACCTTC
TRBV30	.	TRBJ2-7	.	CAWSVSVYEQYF	TGTGCCTGGAGTGTATCTGTGTACGAGCAGTACTTC
TRBV9	.	TRBJ2-7	TRBD2	CASSQSGSTLYEQYF	TGTGCCAGCAGTCAAAGCGGGAGCACCCTCTACGAGCAGTACTTC
TRBV20-1	.	TRBJ2-7	.	CSATYGGEQYF	TGCAGTGCCACATACGGCGGCGAGCAGTACTTC
TRBV5-1	.	TRBJ2-2	.	CASSLVSGAAGELFF	TGCGCCAGCAGCTTGGTTTCTGGGGCAGCCGGGGAGCTGTTTTTT
TRBV14	few	TRBJ2-7	TRBD2	CASSQEIAGETYEQYF	TGTGCCAGCAGCCAGGAAATAGCGGGGGAAACCTACGAGCAGTACTTC
TRBV15	.	TRBJ2-7	TRBD1	CATSRDRDSYYEQYF	TGTGCCACCAGCAGAGACCGGGACAGTTATTACGAGCAGTACTTC
TRBV6-5	few	TRBJ1-1	.	CASMGREAWGF	TGTGCCAGCATGGGCCGGGAAGCCTGGGGCTTT
TRBV28	.	TRBJ2-2	TRBD2	CASSLGAGVSTGELFF	TGTGCCAGCAGTTTAGGGGCGGGAGTGAGCACCGGGGAGCTGTTTTTT
TRBV28	.	TRBJ1-4	.	CASSKFLLNEKLFF	TGTGCCAGCAGTAAATTTCTTCTTAATGAAAAACTGTTTTTT
TRBV6-5	.	TRBJ1-1	.	CASSITQGNTEAFF	TGTGCCAGCAGCATTACTCAGGGCAACACTGAAGCTTTCTTT
TRBV5-4	few	TRBJ2-1	TRBD1	CASGTFRDRSYNEQFF	TGTGCCAGCGGTACTTTCCGGGACAGGTCCTACAATGAGCAGTTCTTC
TRBV2	.	TRBJ2-7	.	CAGGAKSYEQYF	TGTGCCGGGGGGGCGAAATCCTACGAGCAGTACTTC
TRBV27	.	TRBJ1-5	TRBD1	CASSLQGGLSGNQPQHF	TGTGCCAGCAGTTTGCAGGGGGGTTTATCGGGCAATCAGCCCCAGCATTTT
TRBV5-6	.	TRBJ1-2	TRBD1	CASSTPQGFGGYTF	TGTGCCAGCAGTACCCCACAGGGGTTCGGTGGCTACACCTTC
TRBV6-6	.	TRBJ1-5	.	CASSYPSGDQPQHF	TGTGCCAGCAGTTACCCCTCGGGTGATCAGCCCCAGCATTTT